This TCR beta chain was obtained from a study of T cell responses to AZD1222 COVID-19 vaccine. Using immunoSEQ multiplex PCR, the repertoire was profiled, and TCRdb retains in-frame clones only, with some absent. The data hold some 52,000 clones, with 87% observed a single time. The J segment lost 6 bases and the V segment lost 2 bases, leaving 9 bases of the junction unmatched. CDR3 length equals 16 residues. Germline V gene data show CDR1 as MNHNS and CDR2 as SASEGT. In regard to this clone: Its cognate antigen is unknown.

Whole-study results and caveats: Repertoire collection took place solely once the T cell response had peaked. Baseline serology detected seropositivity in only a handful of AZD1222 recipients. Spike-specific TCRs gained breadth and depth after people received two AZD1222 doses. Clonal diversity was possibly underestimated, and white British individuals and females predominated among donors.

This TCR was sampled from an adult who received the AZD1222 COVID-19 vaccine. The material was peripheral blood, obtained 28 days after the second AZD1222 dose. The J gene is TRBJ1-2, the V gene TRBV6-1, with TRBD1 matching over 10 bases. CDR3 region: CASSEFWGGQGHGYTF. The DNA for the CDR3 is TGTGCCAGCAGTGAATTTTGGGGGGGACAGGGGCATGGCTACACCTTC.